One sample yielded the 29 T cell receptor beta chains listed below, sequenced in a study of blood T cell repertoires in COVID-19. The repertoire was sequenced with immunoSEQ multiplex PCR; TCRdb's copy has only in-frame clones and lacks some. The sample yields over 20,000 clones, 60% to 75% seen once. Sequenced sample: peripheral blood. The receptors were gathered from a man aged 50 to 59 with COVID-19, enrolled during active disease.

In this sample, this clone turned up once. In DNA, the CDR3 is TGCAGCGTGACCTCCGGGAGCGCAAATAGCAATCAGCCCCAGCATTTT. It encodes CSVTSGSANSNQPQHF. The chain has TRBV29-1 and TRBJ1-5; D unresolved. V was cut by 6 bases and J by 0 bases, with 18 bases left in between. The V gene's germline CDR1 is SQVTM and CDR2 ANQGSEA. CDR3 length equals 16 residues.

The CDR3 DNA follows: TGTGCCTGGGGGGCAGGGAGGGTGGAGACCCAGTACTTC. Protein product: CAWGAGRVETQYF. This chain connects TRBV30 to TRBJ2-5; 7 bases fit TRBD2. V gave up 5 bases and J gave up 5 bases; unmatched junction bases: 8. The CDR3 totals 13 residues. CDR1 is GTSNPN, CDR2 SVGIG, per germline (reference sequence). The full variable domain, completed using reference TRBV30 and TRBJ2-5, is SQTIHQWPATLVQPVGSPLSLECTVEGTSNPNLYWYRQAAGRGLQLLFYSVGIGQISSEVPQNLSASRPQDRQFILSSKKLLLSDSGFYLCAWGAGRVETQYFGPGTRLLVL.

The chain couples TRBV18 to TRBJ2-5; D gene ambiguous. V was cut by 4 bases and J by 3 bases, with 12 bases left in between. Germline assignment: CDR1 KGHSH and CDR2 LQKENI. This CDR3 has 14 amino acids. The CDR3 coding sequence is TGTGCCAGCTCACAATCTACTGATAAAGAGACCCAGTACTTC. Translation: CASSQSTDKETQYF.

In this sample, this clone turned up a few times. The chain employs TRBV5-1 and TRBJ1-1; D is uncertain. The germline V and J ends were trimmed by 4 bases and 1 base, with 17 bases remaining between them. CDR1 and CDR2 (germline): SGHRS, YFSETQ. This CDR3 is built from 16 residues. The CDR3 DNA follows: TGCGCCAGCAGCCCGGCGGGGTTTGGAAGGAACACTGAAGCTTTCTTT. Protein sequence: CASSPAGFGRNTEAFF.

The chain recombines TRBV5-6 with TRBJ2-7, with a tentative D call TRBD1 (6 bases). V was clipped by 2 bases and J by 4 bases, with 13 bases between them. Germline CDR1 and CDR2: SGHDT and YYEEEE. The CDR3 is 14 residues long. The CDR3 nucleotides are TGTGCCAGCAGCTTCGGACAGAACCCGTACGAGCAGTACTTC. It encodes CASSFGQNPYEQYF. The entire variable domain, with the rest obtained from reference TRBV5-6 and TRBJ2-7, is as follows: DAGVTQSPTHLIKTRGQQVTLRCSPKSGHDTVSWYQQALGQGPQFIFQYYEEEERQRGNFPDRFSGHQFPNYSSELNVNALLLGDSALYLCASSFGQNPYEQYFGPGTRLTVT.

This clone was counted between two and nine times. J is TRBJ2-3 and V is TRBV11-2; TRBD2 agrees at 7 bases. The germline gives CDR1 SGHAT, CDR2 FQNNGV. V dropped 5 bases and J dropped 6; count of bases not matched to a gene: 20. This CDR3 has 18 amino acids. CDR3 protein: CASSPHPGTLAGGDTQYF. The CDR3 bases are TGTGCCAGCAGCCCCCACCCCGGGACTTTAGCGGGTGGCGATACGCAGTATTTT.

Only one count was recorded for this clone. The chain joins TRBV7-6 to TRBJ2-1, with a tentative D call TRBD1 (6 bases). The CDR3 spans 18 residues. In germline, CDR1 is SGHVS, CDR2 FNYEAQ. V was pared by 5 bases and J by 0 bases, with 20 bases between. CDR3 protein: CASSPEVGTLNSYNEQFF. As DNA, the CDR3 is TGTGCCAGCAGCCCAGAGGTCGGGACATTGAACTCCTACAATGAGCAGTTCTTC.

The V gene is TRBV12-3 or TRBV12-4, the J gene TRBJ2-3, with unresolved D. The V and J ends lost 7 bases and 5 bases respectively, with 10 bases between them. CDR3 length: 12 amino acids. The CDR3 here is CASTLGLDTQYF. CDR3 DNA sequence: TGTGCCAGCACCCTGGGCCTAGATACGCAGTATTTT.

V is TRBV6-5 and J is TRBJ1-5; D is unresolved. V lost 8 bases, J lost 0 bases, and 11 bases lay in between. This CDR3 is 14 amino acids long. From germline, CDR1 is MNHEY and CDR2 SVGAGI. The CDR3 bases are TGTGCCAGCTCCTTTGAACTTAGCAATCAGCCCCAGCATTTT. It specifies CASSFELSNQPQHF.

The chain recombines TRBV27 with TRBJ1-3; 7 bases are shared with TRBD1. Germline V gene sequence: CDR1 MNHEY, CDR2 SMNVEV (reference sequence). The CDR3 sequence is 13 residues long. The V segment lost 5 bases and the J segment 8 bases; nucleotides outside the gene matches: 6. The CDR3 DNA follows: TGTGCCAGCAGTCCCAACAGGGGAGACACCATATATTTT. Its translation: CASSPNRGDTIYF.

The chain combines TRBV11-2 with TRBJ1-6; D is unclear. CDR1 SGHAT and CDR2 FQNNGV come from the germline V gene. The CDR3 runs 15 residues. V lost 7 bases and J 5 bases, leaving 15 bases between the germline ends. The CDR3 sequence: CASNPGGWDNSPLHF. The DNA for the CDR3 is TGTGCCAGCAACCCGGGAGGCTGGGATAATTCACCCCTCCACTTT. Using reference TRBV11-2 and TRBJ1-6 for the parts outside the CDR3, the full variable domain is EAGVAQSPRYKIIEKRQSVAFWCNPISGHATLYWYQQILGQGPKLLIQFQNNGVVDDSQLPKDRFSAERLKGVDSTLKIQPAKLEDSAVYLCASNPGGWDNSPLHFGNGTRLTVT.

The J gene is TRBJ2-3, the V gene TRBV3-1 (or the pseudogene TRBV3-2), with 7 positions matching TRBD2. The CDR3 runs to 14 residues. Germline CDR1 is LGHDT and CDR2 is YNNKEL (reference sequence). Trimming removed 3 bases from V and 2 bases from J; junction bases left unmatched: 2. CDR3 sequence reads: CASSQRGYTDTQYF. The CDR3, as DNA: TGTGCCAGCAGCCAGCGGGGGTACACAGATACGCAGTATTTT.

The chain uses TRBV30 and TRBJ1-3; D is unclear. The CDR3 sequence is 10 residues long. Germline lookup yields CDR1 GTSNPN and CDR2 SVGIG (reference sequence). The germline V and J ends were trimmed by 5 bases and 10 bases, with 9 bases remaining between them. For the CDR3, the DNA is TGTGCCTGGGGAACTCAAACCATATATTTT. It codes for CAWGTQTIYF.

V and J are TRBV18 and TRBJ2-7, with a tentative D call TRBD2 (5 bases). Germline V gives CDR1 KGHSH, CDR2 LQKENI. The CDR3 covers 15 residues. The ends were cut back, 1 base at V and 0 bases at J, with 10 bases in the middle. The CDR3 bases are TGTGCCAGCTCACCACTAGCGAAAAGCTCCTACGAGCAGTACTTC. Protein sequence: CASSPLAKSSYEQYF. The variable domain in full, completed from reference TRBV18 and TRBJ2-7, reads NAGVMQNPRHLVRRRGQEARLRCSPMKGHSHVYWYRQLPEEGLKFMVYLQKENIIDESGMPKERFSAEFPKEGPSILRIQQVVRGDSAAYFCASSPLAKSSYEQYFGPGTRLTVT.

The chain couples TRBV20-1 to TRBJ1-4; 9 bases map to TRBD1. Trimming removed 3 bases from V and 7 bases from J; junction bases left unmatched: 9. The CDR3 loop spans 15 amino acids. The germline V gene has CDR1 DFQATT and CDR2 SNEGSKA (reference sequence). The CDR3 DNA follows: TGCAGTGCTAGTCAATTCCGGGACAGGGTTGAAAAACTGTTTTTT. It codes for CSASQFRDRVEKLFF.

The chain combines TRBV19 with TRBJ2-6; D is uncertain. Per germline, CDR1 LNHDA and CDR2 SQIVND (reference sequence). The CDR3 totals 15 residues. V was shortened by 1 base and J by 2 bases, with 6 bases between the two germline ends. The CDR3 DNA sequence: TGTGCCAGTAGTATAGCTGGGCCTGGGGCCAACGTCCTGACTTTC. Translated: CASSIAGPGANVLTF.

The V call is TRBV4-1, the J call TRBJ1-1, with TRBD1 as a possible D gene (5 bases). Trimming stripped 2 bases from V and 5 bases from J, with 18 bases between. The CDR3 is made up of 16 amino acids. Germline V gene data show CDR1 as MGHRA and CDR2 as YSYEKL. The CDR3 reads CASSQNPAGVGTEAFF. In DNA, the CDR3 is TGCGCCAGCAGCCAAAATCCGGCGGGGGTGGGAACTGAAGCTTTCTTT.

The chain carries TRBV3-1 (or the pseudogene TRBV3-2) and TRBJ2-2; TRBD2 matches 12 bases. The CDR3 has 16 amino acids. Trimming cost V 2 bases and J 8 bases; bases outside gene matches: 6. CDR1 and CDR2 from the germline V gene are LGHDT and YNNKEL (reference sequence). The CDR3 spells CASSQLAGGPVGELFF. CDR3 in DNA: TGTGCCAGCAGCCAACTAGCGGGAGGGCCGGTTGGGGAGCTGTTTTTT.

This rearrangement joins TRBV11-3 to TRBJ2-2, with TRBD1 as a possible D gene (5 bases). Germline loops: CDR1 SGHNT, CDR2 YENEEA. The CDR3 consists of 15 residues. Trimming shortened V by 1 base and J by 4 bases, and 10 bases separated the two germline ends. The CDR3 reads CASSLAGSGTGELFF. CDR3 sequence (DNA): TGTGCCAGCAGCTTAGCAGGGTCTGGCACCGGGGAGCTGTTTTTT.

The chain has TRBV10-1 and TRBJ2-5; 8 bases align to TRBD1. The CDR3 runs to 14 residues. The V and J ends lost 6 bases and 3 bases, in that order; junction bases with no gene match: 6. Germline CDR1 WNHNN, CDR2 SYGVQD (reference sequence). CDR3 sequence reads: CASSGGTGEETQYF. CDR3 DNA: TGCGCCAGCAGCGGCGGGACAGGCGAAGAGACCCAGTACTTC.

In this sample, this clone turned up once. V is TRBV4-1 and J is TRBJ2-7, with D perhaps TRBD2 (6 bases). V was cut by 3 bases and J by 3 bases, with 6 bases left in between. Per the germline V gene, CDR1 is MGHRA and CDR2 is YSYEKL. The length of the CDR3 is 12 residues. In DNA form, the CDR3 reads TGCGCCAGCAGCCAGGAGGGCTACGAGCAGTACTTC. This sequence encodes CASSQEGYEQYF.

V usage is TRBV15 and J usage is TRBJ2-1; TRBD2 aligns across 11 bases. Germline lookup yields CDR1 LNHNV and CDR2 YYDKDF (reference sequence). CDR3 length: 19 residues. J gave up 6 bases and V 1 base, and 14 bases lay outside the gene matches. The CDR3 reads CATSRVLLIAGGPFNEQFF. The DNA for the CDR3 is TGTGCCACCAGCAGAGTCCTTCTAATAGCGGGAGGGCCATTCAATGAGCAGTTCTTC. The variable domain in full, with the rest retrieved from reference TRBV15 and TRBJ2-1, is DAMVIQNPRYQVTQFGKPVTLSCSQTLNHNVMYWYQQKSSQAPKLLFHYYDKDFNNEADTPDNFQSRRPNTSFCFLDIRSPGLGDTAMYLCATSRVLLIAGGPFNEQFFGPGTRLTVL.

In DNA form, the CDR3 reads TGTGCCGTTGCCTTCGACACCTTGGTCACTGAAGCTTTCTTT. It codes for CAVAFDTLVTEAFF. The chain recombines TRBV10-3 with TRBJ1-1; D is unclear. Between the trimmed V and J ends, which lost 11 bases and 4 bases, there was a span of 20 bases. The CDR3 contains 14 residues. Germline V CDR1 and CDR2: ENHRY, SYGVKD.

This chain uses TRBV2 with TRBJ1-2; 7 bases are a match to TRBD1. J gave up 2 bases and V 6 bases, and 3 bases lay outside the gene matches. The CDR3 has 13 residues. CDR1 is SNHLY and CDR2 is FYNNEI in the germline V gene. The DNA for the CDR3 is TGTGCCAGCAGCCCGGGACAGAACTATGGCTACACCTTC. Translated: CASSPGQNYGYTF.

The rearrangement links TRBV6-5 to TRBJ1-2; no definite D call. The CDR3 sequence is 13 residues long. The germline CDR1 and CDR2 sequences are MNHEY and SVGAGI. The germline V and J ends were trimmed by 9 bases and 0 bases, with 11 bases remaining between them. As DNA, the CDR3 is TGTGCCAGTGAGGAACGCGCTAACTATGGCTACACCTTC. Translating gives CASEERANYGYTF.

The chain couples TRBV5-1 to TRBJ1-3, with D hard to call. CDR3 size: 14 residues. V lost 0 bases and J lost 3, with 7 bases in between. CDR1 and CDR2 (germline): SGHRS, YFSETQ. The CDR3 coding sequence is TGCGCCAGCAGCTTGGGGGCAGATGGAAACACCATATATTTT. Its protein product is CASSLGADGNTIYF.

The V and J genes are TRBV2 and TRBJ2-2, with 13 bases fitting TRBD2. Germline trimming cut 5 bases from V and 6 bases from J; bases unmatched to any gene: 3. Germline CDR1 SNHLY, CDR2 FYNNEI. The CDR3 extends over 15 amino acids. CDR3: CASSTSGGVSGELFF. The CDR3 DNA follows: TGTGCCAGCAGTACTAGCGGGGGGGTGTCCGGGGAGCTGTTTTTT.

This chain uses TRBV27 with TRBJ1-6; D might be TRBD1 (6 bases). The CDR3 is 13 residues long. V lost 8 bases to trimming and J lost 9 bases, with 14 bases between them. Looked up from germline, CDR1 is MNHEY and CDR2 is SMNVEV (reference sequence). CDR3 DNA sequence: TGTGCCAGCGACCAGGGGTTGAGTTCACCCCTCCACTTT. Translating it yields CASDQGLSSPLHF.

This sequence joins TRBV19 and TRBJ1-2, with TRBD1 as a possible D gene (5 bases). The germline gives CDR1 LNHDA, CDR2 SQIVND (reference sequence). Trimming left V 8 bases short and J 2 bases short, with 21 bases between. The CDR3 is made up of 16 amino acids. Written as DNA, the CDR3 is TGTGCCAGTCTGAGTCAGGGAAACTTTCTAAACTATGGCTACACCTTC. This translates into CASLSQGNFLNYGYTF.